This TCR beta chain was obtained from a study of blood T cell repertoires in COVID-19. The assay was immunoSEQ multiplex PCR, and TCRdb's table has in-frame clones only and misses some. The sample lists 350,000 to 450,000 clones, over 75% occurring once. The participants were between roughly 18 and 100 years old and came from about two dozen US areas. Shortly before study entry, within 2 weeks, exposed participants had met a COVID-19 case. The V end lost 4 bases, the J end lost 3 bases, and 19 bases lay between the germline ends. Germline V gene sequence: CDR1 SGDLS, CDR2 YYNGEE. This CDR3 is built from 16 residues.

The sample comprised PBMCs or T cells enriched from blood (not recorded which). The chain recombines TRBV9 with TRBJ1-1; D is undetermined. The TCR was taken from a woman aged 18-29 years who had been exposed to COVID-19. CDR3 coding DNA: TGTGCCAGCAGCCCCCCGGGGTGGGGAAGCGACACTGAAGCTTTCTTT. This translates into CASSPPGWGSDTEAFF. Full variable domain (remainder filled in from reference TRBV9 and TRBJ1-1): DSGVTQTPKHLITATGQRVTLRCSPRSGDLSVYWYQQSLDQGLQFLIQYYNGEERAKGNILERFSAQQFPDLHSELNLSSLELGDSALYFCASSPPGWGSDTEAFFGQGTRLTVV.